This is a list of T cell receptor beta chains from one sample in a study of blood T cells in healthy people across ages. TCRdb analysed the 5' RACE reads with MiXCR anew, one entry per CDR3 protein. The sample holds about 1.4 million distinct CDR3 sequences, 59% seen once. Specimen: blood. The origin of the receptors is a young man in good health. Each CDR3 is given without its conserved first and last residue.

>TRBV30|TRBJ1-1
AWSVREVAF
>TRBV6-2/TRBV6-3|TRBJ2-7
ASSRAGSYEQY
>TRBV7-2|TRBJ2-5
ASSDPSGTELETQY
>TRBV20-1|TRBJ1-1
SAGDYPEAF
>TRBV12-3/TRBV12-4|TRBJ1-5
ASSLDADYSNQPQH
>TRBV7-2|TRBJ2-3
ASSDQWGQADTQY
>TRBV27|TRBJ2-5
ASSLAGPAIWETQY
>TRBV20-1|TRBJ2-1
SARDFTGSGGHYNEQF
>TRBV4-3|TRBJ1-1
AGSQDRGLGGTEAF
>TRBV12-3/TRBV12-4|TRBJ2-7
ASSPGTGKFYEQY
>TRBV6-6|TRBJ2-1
ASSYSTSGKDEQF
>TRBV24-1|TRBJ1-4
ATSGAGTGDEKLF
>TRBV29-1|TRBJ1-1
SVGGGNTEAF
>TRBV20-1|TRBJ1-5
SGGSPGGNQPQH
>TRBV4-3|TRBJ2-5
ASSQDRSGGWRETQY
>TRBV7-2|TRBJ1-6
ASSLGGQGPPLH
>TRBV6-2/TRBV6-3|TRBJ2-5
ASITGGRGPQETQY
>TRBV7-8|TRBJ1-2
ASSLAQGFEGYT
>TRBV5-1|TRBJ2-7
ASREAGGLYEQY